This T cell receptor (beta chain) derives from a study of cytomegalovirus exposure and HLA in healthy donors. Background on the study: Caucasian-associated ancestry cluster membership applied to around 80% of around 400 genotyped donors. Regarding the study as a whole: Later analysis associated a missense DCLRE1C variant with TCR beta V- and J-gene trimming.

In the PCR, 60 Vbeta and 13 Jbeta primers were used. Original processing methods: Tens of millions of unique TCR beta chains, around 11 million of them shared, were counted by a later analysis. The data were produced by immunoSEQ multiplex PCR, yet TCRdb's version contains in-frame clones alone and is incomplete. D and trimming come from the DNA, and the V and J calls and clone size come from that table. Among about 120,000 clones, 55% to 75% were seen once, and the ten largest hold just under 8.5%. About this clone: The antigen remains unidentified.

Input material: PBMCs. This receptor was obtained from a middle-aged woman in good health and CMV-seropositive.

The CDR3 protein is CASRGGTQPGNEQFF. The CDR3 region has the DNA TGTGCCAGCAGGGGTGGGACACAACCAGGGAATGAGCAGTTCTTC. The chain carries TRBV7-2 and TRBJ2-1, with a possible D match to TRBD1 (6 bases). The germline V gene has CDR1 SGHTA and CDR2 FQGNSA. The germline V and J ends were trimmed by 6 bases and 7 bases, with 19 bases remaining between them. This CDR3 contains 15 residues.